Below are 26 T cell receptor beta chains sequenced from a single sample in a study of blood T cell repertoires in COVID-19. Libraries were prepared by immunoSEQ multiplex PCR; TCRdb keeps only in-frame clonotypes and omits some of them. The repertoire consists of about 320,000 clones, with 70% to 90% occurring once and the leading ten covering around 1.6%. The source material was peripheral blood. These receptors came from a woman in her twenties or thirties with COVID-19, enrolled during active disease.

The CDR3 region has the DNA TGTGCCAGCAGCCAAGGGACAGACTATGGCTACACCTTC. Translation gives CASSQGTDYGYTF. This sequence joins TRBV3-1 (or the pseudogene TRBV3-2) and TRBJ1-2; D may be TRBD1 (6 bases). Looked up from germline, CDR1 is LGHDT and CDR2 is YNNKEL (reference sequence). V lost 1 base to trimming and J lost 3 bases, with 6 bases between them. The CDR3 length is 13 residues.

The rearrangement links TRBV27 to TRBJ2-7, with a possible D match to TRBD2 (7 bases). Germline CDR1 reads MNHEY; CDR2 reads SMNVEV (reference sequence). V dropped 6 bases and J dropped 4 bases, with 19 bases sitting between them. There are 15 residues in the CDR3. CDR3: CASSSLSGGAYEQYV. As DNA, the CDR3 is TGTGCCAGCAGCTCCCTTTCTGGGGGGGCTTACGAGCAGTACGTC.

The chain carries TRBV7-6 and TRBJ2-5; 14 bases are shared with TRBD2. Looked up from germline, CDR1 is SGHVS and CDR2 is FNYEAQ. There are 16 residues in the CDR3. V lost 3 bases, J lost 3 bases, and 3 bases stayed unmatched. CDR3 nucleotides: TGTGCCAGCAGCTTCCGACTAGCGGGGGGGGAAGAGACCCAGTACTTC. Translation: CASSFRLAGGEETQYF.

The CDR3 loop is CASSLGSGWNSPLHF. For the CDR3, the DNA is TGTGCCAGCAGCTTAGGATCAGGGTGGAATTCACCCCTCCACTTT. The chain joins TRBV7-2 to TRBJ1-6; D is possibly TRBD1 (5 bases). The CDR3 spans 15 residues. Germline CDR1 is SGHTA and CDR2 is FQGNSA. V shed 1 base and J shed 7 bases, with 11 bases lying between them.

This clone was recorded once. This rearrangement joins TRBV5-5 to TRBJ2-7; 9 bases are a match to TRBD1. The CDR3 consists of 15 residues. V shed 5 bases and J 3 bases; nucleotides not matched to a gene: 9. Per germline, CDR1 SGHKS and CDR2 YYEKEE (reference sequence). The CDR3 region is CASRGGQGEFYEQYF. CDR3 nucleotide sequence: TGTGCCAGCAGGGGGGGACAGGGTGAGTTCTACGAGCAGTACTTC.

Written as DNA, the CDR3 is TGTGCCAGCAGAGAGACGGACAACTACGAGCAGTACGTC. Translation gives CASRETDNYEQYV. The genes are TRBV6-5 and TRBJ2-7; possible D gene TRBD1, 5 bases. V lost 6 bases to trimming and J lost 3 bases, with 12 bases between them. Germline V CDR1 and CDR2: MNHEY, SVGAGI. The CDR3 has 13 amino acids.

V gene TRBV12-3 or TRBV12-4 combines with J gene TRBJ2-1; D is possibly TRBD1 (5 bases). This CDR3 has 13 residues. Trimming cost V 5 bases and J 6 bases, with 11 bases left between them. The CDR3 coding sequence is TGTGCCAGCAGTCAGGGCCCGGCCAATGAGCAGTTCTTC. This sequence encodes CASSQGPANEQFF.

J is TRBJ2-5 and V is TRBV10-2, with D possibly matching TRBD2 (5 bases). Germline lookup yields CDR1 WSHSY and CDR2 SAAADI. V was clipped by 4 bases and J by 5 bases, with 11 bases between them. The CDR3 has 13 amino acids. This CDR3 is CASSGSGGETQYF. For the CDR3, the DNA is TGCGCCAGCAGTGGGAGCGGCGGGGAGACCCAGTACTTC.

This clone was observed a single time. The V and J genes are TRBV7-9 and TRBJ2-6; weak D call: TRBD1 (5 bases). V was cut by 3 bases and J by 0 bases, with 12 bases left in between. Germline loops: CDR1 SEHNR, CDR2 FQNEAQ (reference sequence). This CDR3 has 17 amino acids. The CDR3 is CASSFSDSLSGANVLTF. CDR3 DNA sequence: TGTGCCAGCAGCTTCTCAGACAGCCTCTCTGGGGCCAACGTCCTGACTTTC.

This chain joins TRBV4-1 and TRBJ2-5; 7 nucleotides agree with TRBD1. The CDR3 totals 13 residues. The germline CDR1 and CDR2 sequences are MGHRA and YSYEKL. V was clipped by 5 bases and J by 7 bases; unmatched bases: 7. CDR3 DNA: TGCGCCAGCAGCGAGACAGGGTTGAGGACCCAGTACTTC. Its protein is CASSETGLRTQYF.

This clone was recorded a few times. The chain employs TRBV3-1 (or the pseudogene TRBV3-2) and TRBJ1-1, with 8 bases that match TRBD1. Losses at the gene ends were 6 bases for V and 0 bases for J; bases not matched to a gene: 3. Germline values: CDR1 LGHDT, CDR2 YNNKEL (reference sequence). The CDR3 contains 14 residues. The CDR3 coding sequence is TGTGCCAGCAGTGACAGGGGAATGAACACTGAAGCTTTCTTT. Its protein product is CASSDRGMNTEAFF.

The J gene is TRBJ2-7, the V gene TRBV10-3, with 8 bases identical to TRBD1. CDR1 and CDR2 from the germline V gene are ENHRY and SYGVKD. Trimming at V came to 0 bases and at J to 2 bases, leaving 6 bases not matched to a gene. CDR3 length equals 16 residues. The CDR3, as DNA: TGTGCCATCAGTGAGTCGACAGGGGTCCTTACCTACGAGCAGTACTTC. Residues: CAISESTGVLTYEQYF.

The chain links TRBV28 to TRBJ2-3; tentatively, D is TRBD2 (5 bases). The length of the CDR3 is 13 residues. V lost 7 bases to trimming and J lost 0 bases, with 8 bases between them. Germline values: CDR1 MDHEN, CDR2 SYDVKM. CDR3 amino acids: CASTRTSTDTQYF. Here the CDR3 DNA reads TGTGCCAGCACCAGGACTAGCACAGATACGCAGTATTTT.

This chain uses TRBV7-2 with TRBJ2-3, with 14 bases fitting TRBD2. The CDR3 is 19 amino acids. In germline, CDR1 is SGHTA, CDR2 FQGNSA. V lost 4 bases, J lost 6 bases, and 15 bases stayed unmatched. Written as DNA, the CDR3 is TGTGCCAGCAGCTCCAAGTATCCCGGGACTAGCGGGGGCGGTGATACGCAGTATTTT. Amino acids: CASSSKYPGTSGGGDTQYF.

CDR3 sequence reads: CASSAALAGGPHNEQFF. The CDR3 DNA reads as TGTGCCAGCAGCGCGGCACTAGCGGGGGGGCCCCACAATGAGCAGTTCTTC. The chain recombines TRBV7-2 with TRBJ2-1; 13 bases match TRBD2. V shed 5 bases and J 5 bases; nucleotides not matched to a gene: 9. The CDR3 runs to 17 residues. The germline gives CDR1 SGHTA, CDR2 FQGNSA.

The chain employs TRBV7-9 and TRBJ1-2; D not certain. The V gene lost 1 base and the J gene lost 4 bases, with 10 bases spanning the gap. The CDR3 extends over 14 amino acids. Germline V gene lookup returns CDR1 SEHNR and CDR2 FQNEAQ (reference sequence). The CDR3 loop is CASSLGGILYGYTF. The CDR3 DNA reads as TGTGCCAGCAGCTTAGGCGGGATCCTCTATGGCTACACCTTC.

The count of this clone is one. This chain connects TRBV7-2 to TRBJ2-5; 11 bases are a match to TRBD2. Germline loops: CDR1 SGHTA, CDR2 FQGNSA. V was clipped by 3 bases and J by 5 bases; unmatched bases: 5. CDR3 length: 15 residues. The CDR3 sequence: CASSFSGGAGETQYF. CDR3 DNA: TGTGCCAGCAGCTTTAGCGGGGGGGCCGGGGAGACCCAGTACTTC.

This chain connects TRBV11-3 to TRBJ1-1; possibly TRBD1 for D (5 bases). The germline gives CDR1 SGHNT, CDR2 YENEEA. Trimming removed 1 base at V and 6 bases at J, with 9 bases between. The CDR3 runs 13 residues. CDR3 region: CASSLAGPPEAFF. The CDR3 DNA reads TGTGCCAGCAGCTTAGCAGGGCCGCCTGAAGCTTTCTTT.

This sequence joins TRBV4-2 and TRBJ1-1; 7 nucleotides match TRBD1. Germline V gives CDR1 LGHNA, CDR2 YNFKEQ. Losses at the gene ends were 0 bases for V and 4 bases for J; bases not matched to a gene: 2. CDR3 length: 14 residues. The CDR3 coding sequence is TGTGCCAGCAGCCAAGAGACAGGGATCACTGAAGCTTTCTTT. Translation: CASSQETGITEAFF.

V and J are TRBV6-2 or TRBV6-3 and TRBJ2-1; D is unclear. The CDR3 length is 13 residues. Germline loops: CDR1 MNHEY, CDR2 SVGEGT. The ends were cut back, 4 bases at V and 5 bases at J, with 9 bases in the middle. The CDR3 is CASSFAKNNEQFF. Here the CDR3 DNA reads TGTGCCAGCAGTTTCGCTAAGAACAATGAGCAGTTCTTC.

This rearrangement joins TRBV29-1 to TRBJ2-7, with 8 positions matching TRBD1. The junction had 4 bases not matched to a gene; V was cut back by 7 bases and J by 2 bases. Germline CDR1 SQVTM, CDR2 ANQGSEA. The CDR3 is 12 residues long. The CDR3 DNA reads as TGCAGCGCCGGGACAGGAACCTACGAGCAGTACTTC. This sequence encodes CSAGTGTYEQYF.

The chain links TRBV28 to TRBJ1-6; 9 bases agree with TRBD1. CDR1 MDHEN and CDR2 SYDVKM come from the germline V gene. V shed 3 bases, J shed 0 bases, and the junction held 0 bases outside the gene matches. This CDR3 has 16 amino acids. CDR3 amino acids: CASSLTGGSYNSPLHF. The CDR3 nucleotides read TGTGCCAGCAGTTTGACAGGGGGCTCCTATAATTCACCCCTCCACTTT.

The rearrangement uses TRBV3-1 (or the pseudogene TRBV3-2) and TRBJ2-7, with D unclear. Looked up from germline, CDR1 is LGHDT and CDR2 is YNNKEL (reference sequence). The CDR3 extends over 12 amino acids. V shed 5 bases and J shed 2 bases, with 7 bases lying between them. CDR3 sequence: CASSFDTYEQYV. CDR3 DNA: TGTGCCAGCAGCTTCGACACCTACGAGCAGTACGTC.

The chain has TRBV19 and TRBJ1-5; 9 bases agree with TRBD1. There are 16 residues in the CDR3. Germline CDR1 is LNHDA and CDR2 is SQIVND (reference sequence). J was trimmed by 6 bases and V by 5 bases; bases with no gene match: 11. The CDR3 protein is CASSSVGQGYGQPQHF. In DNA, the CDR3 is TGTGCCAGTAGTTCGGTGGGACAGGGTTACGGTCAGCCCCAGCATTTT.

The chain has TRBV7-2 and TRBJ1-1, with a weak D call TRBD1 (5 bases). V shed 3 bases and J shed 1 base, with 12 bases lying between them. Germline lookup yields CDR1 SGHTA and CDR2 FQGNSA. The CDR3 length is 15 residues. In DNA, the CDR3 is TGTGCCAGCAGCTTGCAGGGAAGGGGGAACACTGAAGCTTTCTTT. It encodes CASSLQGRGNTEAFF.

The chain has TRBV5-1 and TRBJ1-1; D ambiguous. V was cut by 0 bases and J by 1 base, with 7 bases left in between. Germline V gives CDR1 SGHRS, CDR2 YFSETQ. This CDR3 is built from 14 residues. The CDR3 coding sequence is TGCGCCAGCAGCTTGGATCCTCCGAACACTGAAGCTTTCTTT. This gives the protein CASSLDPPNTEAFF.